These T cell receptor beta chains were read from a single sample in a study of shared clonotypes between healthy human individuals. The repertoire was sequenced with immunoSEQ multiplex PCR; TCRdb's copy has only in-frame clones and lacks some. The sample carries a few million clones, around 94% recorded once. Sequencing was done on a sample of naive CD4+ T cells sorted from blood. These receptors all come from a man aged 18 to 35 in good health. The CDR3 runs from the conserved cysteine through the conserved F or W. D genes are given only for firm matches. Some rows mark clone size as missing; the rest say once, few, many or name a class of expanded clone.

abundance,j_gene,d_gene,v_gene,CDR3aa,CDR3nt
few,TRBJ1-3,NA,TRBV7-9,CASSLGGTGNTIYF,TGTGCCAGCAGCTTAGGGGGGACTGGAAACACCATATATTTT
NA,TRBJ1-1,NA,TRBV7-6,CASSLSPGLNTEAFF,TGTGCCAGCAGCTTAAGTCCGGGATTGAACACTGAAGCTTTCTTT
NA,TRBJ1-4,NA,TRBV4-1,CASSQGGGLGEKLFF,TGCGCCAGCAGCCAAGGTGGGGGGTTGGGTGAAAAACTGTTTTTT
NA,TRBJ2-7,NA,TRBV6-1,CASSEGSYEQYF,TGTGCCAGCAGTGAAGGGTCCTACGAGCAGTACTTC
NA,TRBJ1-5,NA,TRBV9,CASSVGQHSNQPQHF,TGTGCCAGCAGCGTAGGGCAGCATAGCAATCAGCCCCAGCATTTT
NA,TRBJ2-1,NA,TRBV11-2,CASSLGVQYLYNEQFF,TGTGCCAGCAGCTTAGGCGTGCAGTACCTATACAATGAGCAGTTCTTC
NA,TRBJ2-7,TRBD2,TRBV7-2,CASSLGVAGYEQYF,TGTGCCAGCAGCTTAGGGGTAGCGGGTTACGAGCAGTACTTC
NA,TRBJ2-1,TRBD2,TRBV5-1,CASSPQRGPYNEQFF,TGCGCCAGCAGCCCCCAGCGGGGTCCCTACAATGAGCAGTTCTTC
NA,TRBJ2-5,TRBD2,TRBV5-4,CASSWESGRHQETQYF,TGTGCCAGCAGCTGGGAAAGCGGGAGGCACCAAGAGACCCAGTACTTC
NA,TRBJ2-5,NA,TRBV7-9,CASSFQGKEIQYF,TGTGCCAGCAGCTTTCAGGGAAAAGAGATCCAGTACTTC
NA,TRBJ1-1,TRBD1,TRBV6-5,CASRTGTGHTEAFF,TGTGCCAGTCGAACCGGGACAGGACACACTGAAGCTTTCTTT
NA,TRBJ2-5,TRBD2,TRBV7-2,CASSWVQTSGGRMETQYF,TGTGCCAGCAGCTGGGTTCAAACTAGCGGGGGGCGGATGGAGACCCAGTACTTC
NA,TRBJ2-5,NA,TRBV5-5,CASSLEGPTQYF,TGTGCCAGCAGCTTAGAGGGCCCGACCCAGTACTTC
NA,TRBJ1-6,NA,TRBV30,CAWFVGTGNSPLHF,TGTGCCTGGTTTGTTGGGACGGGGAATTCACCCCTCCACTTT
NA,TRBJ1-2,NA,TRBV18,CASSPPGSTFGYTF,TGTGCCAGCTCACCACCGGGCAGTACTTTTGGCTACACCTTC
once,TRBJ2-5,TRBD2,TRBV9,CASSVTGGPGETQYF,TGTGCCAGCAGCGTAACGGGGGGGCCAGGAGAGACCCAGTACTTC
NA,TRBJ2-3,TRBD2,TRBV5-1,CASSPLAGTDTQYF,TGCGCCAGCAGCCCGCTAGCGGGCACAGATACGCAGTATTTT
once,TRBJ1-4,NA,TRBV5-5,CASSLERVNEKLFF,TGTGCCAGCAGCTTGGAACGTGTTAATGAAAAACTGTTTTTT
few,TRBJ1-6,TRBD1,TRBV28,CASSGTASSPLHF,TGTGCCAGCAGTGGGACAGCTAGTTCACCCCTCCACTTT
NA,TRBJ2-7,NA,TRBV7-2,CASSLRALPSEQYF,TGTGCCAGCAGCTTACGGGCCCTACCTTCCGAGCAGTACTTC
NA,TRBJ1-3,NA,TRBV7-8,CASSLAAFSGNTIYF,TGTGCCAGCAGCTTAGCGGCCTTCTCTGGAAACACCATATATTTT
NA,TRBJ2-2,TRBD1,TRBV9,CASSVEGAYTGELFF,TGTGCCAGCAGCGTAGAGGGGGCATACACCGGGGAGCTGTTTTTT
once,TRBJ2-1,NA,TRBV5-1,CASSPGTPSYNEQFF,TGCGCCAGCAGCCCGGGGACTCCCTCCTACAATGAGCAGTTCTTC
NA,TRBJ2-2,TRBD1,TRBV6-1,CASSSGQGSTGELFF,TGTGCCAGCAGTTCGGGACAGGGCAGCACCGGGGAGCTGTTTTTT
NA,TRBJ2-1,TRBD2,TRBV7-9,CASSTGTSDNNEQFF,TGTGCCAGCAGCACCGGGACTAGCGACAACAATGAGCAGTTCTTC
NA,TRBJ2-7,NA,TRBV27,CASSLRPNYEQYF,TGTGCCAGCAGTTTGAGGCCAAACTACGAGCAGTACTTC
once,TRBJ2-3,TRBD2,TRBV15,CATKTTSGRSTDTQYF,TGTGCCACCAAAACGACTAGCGGGAGGAGCACAGATACGCAGTATTTT
few,TRBJ1-2,TRBD1,TRBV7-9,CASSLIAGQGAGDYGYTF,TGTGCCAGCAGCCTCATCGCCGGACAGGGGGCGGGGGACTATGGCTACACCTTC
NA,TRBJ2-1,TRBD2,TRBV7-3,CASSLAGGPYNEQFF,TGTGCCAGCAGCTTAGCGGGGGGGCCTTACAATGAGCAGTTCTTC
NA,TRBJ1-2,TRBD1,TRBV19,CASIQGDRNYGYTF,TGTGCCTCCATACAGGGGGATCGGAACTATGGCTACACCTTC
NA,TRBJ2-7,TRBD2,TRBV6-5,CATRLAGSYEQYF,TGTGCCACCAGACTAGCGGGGAGCTACGAGCAGTACTTC
NA,TRBJ2-3,TRBD2,TRBV9,CASSPLSRLAGNTDTQYF,TGTGCCAGCAGCCCGCTTTCTCGATTAGCGGGGAACACAGATACGCAGTATTTT
NA,TRBJ2-5,NA,TRBV7-9,CASSPVQGFQETQYF,TGTGCCAGCAGCCCCGTACAGGGTTTCCAAGAGACCCAGTACTTC
few,TRBJ2-5,TRBD1,TRBV5-1,CASSWTGQETQYF,TGCGCCAGCAGCTGGACAGGGCAAGAGACCCAGTACTTC
NA,TRBJ2-1,TRBD2,TRBV4-1,CASSPFGLAGGNEQFF,TGCGCCAGCAGCCCTTTCGGACTAGCGGGAGGGAATGAGCAGTTCTTC
NA,TRBJ1-5,NA,TRBV28,CASSLTSGTSNQPQHF,TGTGCCAGCAGTCTCACCTCCGGGACAAGCAATCAGCCCCAGCATTTT